The sequence of this T cell receptor (beta chain) was determined in a study of T cells in Graves' hyperthyroidism and ophthalmopathy. Amplification yielded TCR beta CDR3 regions, with RNA transcripts as the source. A set of HTBI primers served as the primers for a first-round RT-PCR of the TCR CDR3. TCRdb processed the multiplex PCR reads anew with MiXCR; each CDR3 protein has one entry. Altogether roughly 300,000 distinct CDR3 sequences are present, roughly 14% being singletons, with the ten largest covering roughly 24%. In this sample, this clonotype turned up many times. Sequenced material: blood. This receptor was identified in a woman in her twenties or thirties with Graves' hyperthyroidism.

The CDR3 nucleotides read TGTGCCAGCAGGACAAGGATTAATGAAAAACTGTTTTTT. Residues: CASRTRINEKLFF. V and J are TRBV28 and TRBJ1-4, with no clear D. CDR1 is MDHEN, CDR2 SYDVKM, per germline. V was cut by 6 bases and J by 4 bases, with 9 bases left in between. CDR3 size: 13 residues.